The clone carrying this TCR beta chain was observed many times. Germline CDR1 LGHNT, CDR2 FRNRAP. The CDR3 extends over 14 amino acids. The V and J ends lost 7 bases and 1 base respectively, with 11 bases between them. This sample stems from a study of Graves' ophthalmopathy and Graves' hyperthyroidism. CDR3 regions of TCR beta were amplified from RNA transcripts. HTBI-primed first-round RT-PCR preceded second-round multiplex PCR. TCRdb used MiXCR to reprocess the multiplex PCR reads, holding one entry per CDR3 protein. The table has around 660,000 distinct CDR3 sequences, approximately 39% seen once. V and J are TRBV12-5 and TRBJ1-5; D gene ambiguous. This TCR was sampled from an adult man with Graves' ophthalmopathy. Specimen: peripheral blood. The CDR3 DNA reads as TGTGCTAGTGCTGTCCGACTGAGCAATCAGCCCCAGCATTTT. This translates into CASAVRLSNQPQHF.